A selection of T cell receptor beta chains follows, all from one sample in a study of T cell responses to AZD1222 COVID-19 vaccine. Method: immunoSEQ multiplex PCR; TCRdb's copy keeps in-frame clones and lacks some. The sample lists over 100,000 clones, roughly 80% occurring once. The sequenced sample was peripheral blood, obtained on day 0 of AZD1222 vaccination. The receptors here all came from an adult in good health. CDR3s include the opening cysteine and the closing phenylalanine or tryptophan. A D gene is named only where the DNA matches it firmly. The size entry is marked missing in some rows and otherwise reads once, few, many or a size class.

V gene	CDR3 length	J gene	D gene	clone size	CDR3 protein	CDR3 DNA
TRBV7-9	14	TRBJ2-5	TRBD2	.	CASSPGLVEETQYF	TGTGCCAGCAGCCCCGGACTAGTTGAGGAGACCCAGTACTTC
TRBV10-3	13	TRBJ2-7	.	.	CATRDTFPYEQYF	TGTGCCACCCGGGACACCTTTCCCTACGAGCAGTACTTC
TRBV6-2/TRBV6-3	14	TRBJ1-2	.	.	CASSHEADNYGYTF	TGTGCCAGCAGTCACGAGGCAGACAACTATGGCTACACCTTC
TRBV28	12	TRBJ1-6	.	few	CASSRQYSPLHF	TGTGCCAGCAGCCGACAGTATTCACCCCTCCACTTT
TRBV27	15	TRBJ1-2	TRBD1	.	CASREQGAKDYGYTF	TGTGCCAGCAGAGAACAGGGGGCAAAAGACTATGGCTACACCTTC
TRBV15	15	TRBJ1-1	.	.	CATSRGLTRDTEAFF	TGTGCCACCAGCAGAGGCCTAACCAGAGACACTGAAGCTTTCTTT
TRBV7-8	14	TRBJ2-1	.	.	CASTQRGGNNEQFF	TGTGCCAGCACCCAGAGGGGGGGGAACAATGAGCAGTTCTTC
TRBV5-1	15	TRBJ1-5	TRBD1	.	CASSPWTGGNQPQHF	TGCGCCAGCAGCCCGTGGACAGGGGGCAATCAGCCCCAGCATTTT
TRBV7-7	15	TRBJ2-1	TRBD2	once	CASSRGLAGNNEQFF	TGTGCTAGCAGCCGGGGACTAGCGGGGAACAATGAGCAGTTCTTC
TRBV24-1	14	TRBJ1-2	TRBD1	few	CATSDPGQGDGYTF	TGTGCCACCAGTGACCCCGGACAGGGGGATGGCTACACCTTC
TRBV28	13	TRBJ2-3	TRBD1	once	CATYRGQRDTQYF	TGTGCCACCTACAGGGGGCAACGGGATACGCAGTATTTT
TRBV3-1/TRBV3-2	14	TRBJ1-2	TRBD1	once	CASSPRTGNYGYTF	TGTGCCAGCAGCCCTCGGACAGGGAACTATGGCTACACCTTC
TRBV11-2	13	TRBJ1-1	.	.	CASSLGVNTEAFF	TGTGCCAGCAGCTTAGGAGTGAACACTGAAGCTTTCTTT
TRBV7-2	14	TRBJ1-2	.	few	CASSLQRRNYGYTF	TGTGCCAGCAGCTTACAGAGACGGAACTATGGCTACACCTTC
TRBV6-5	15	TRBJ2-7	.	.	CASSYTAGARNEQYF	TGTGCCAGCAGTTACACAGCCGGGGCGCGGAACGAGCAGTACTTC
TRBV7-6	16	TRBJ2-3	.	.	CASRAPPGPHTDTQYF	TGTGCCAGCAGGGCTCCTCCGGGTCCCCACACAGATACGCAGTATTTT
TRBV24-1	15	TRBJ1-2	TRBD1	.	CATSDPGTGDYGYTF	TGTGCCACCAGTGATCCCGGGACAGGGGACTATGGCTACACCTTC
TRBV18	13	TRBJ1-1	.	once	CASSTGGNTEAFF	TGTGCCAGCTCCACGGGGGGGAACACTGAAGCTTTCTTT